The 5 T cell receptor beta chains in this list originate from one sample, sequenced in a study of Siglec-9 on CD8 T cells in melanoma. Assay: immunoSEQ multiplex PCR; the TCRdb copy retains only in-frame clones and omits some. The repertoire holds 25,000 to 35,000 clones, with less than 85% as singletons. The sequenced material came from Siglec-9- CD8+ T cells sorted from blood. The receptors were sampled from a human donor in good health.

The chain has TRBV9 and TRBJ1-2, with D tentatively TRBD1 (6 bases). With 5 bases removed from V and 7 bases from J, the gap between germline ends came to 15 bases. Germline V gene sequence: CDR1 SGDLS, CDR2 YYNGEE. CDR3 length: 13 residues. CDR3 in amino acids: CASSVTGWAGYTF. The DNA for the CDR3 is TGTGCCAGCAGTGTAACAGGGTGGGCTGGCTACACCTTC.

The chain joins TRBV5-8 to TRBJ2-1; 7 bases fit TRBD2. CDR3 length equals 13 residues. From germline, CDR1 is SGHTS and CDR2 YDEGEE. With 8 bases clipped from V and 7 bases from J, the junction kept 9 bases outside the gene matches. CDR3 sequence reads: CARPGLLMNEQFF. The CDR3 coding sequence is TGTGCCAGACCGGGACTATTAATGAATGAGCAGTTCTTC. Full variable domain (missing parts from reference TRBV5-8 and TRBJ2-1): EAGVTQSPTHLIKTRGQQATLRCSPISGHTSVYWYQQALGLGLQFLLWYDEGEERNRGNFPPRFSGRQFPNYSSELNVNALELEDSALYLCARPGLLMNEQFFGPGTRLTVL.

The chain joins TRBV5-6 to TRBJ2-3; TRBD2 matches 8 bases. Germline V CDR1 and CDR2: SGHDT, YYEEEE. V was pared by 3 bases and J by 3 bases, with 15 bases of the junction left unmatched. The CDR3 has 18 residues. Written as DNA, the CDR3 is TGTGCCAGCAGCTGGGGGTTCGTGTGGCGGGAGGCTACAGATACGCAGTATTTT. Its protein is CASSWGFVWREATDTQYF.

V gene TRBV5-6 combines with J gene TRBJ2-1, with D unresolved. Germline CDR1 is SGHDT and CDR2 is YYEEEE. V shed 2 bases and J shed 0 bases, with 3 bases lying between them. The CDR3 length is 13 residues. The CDR3 region has the DNA TGTGCCAGCAGCTTAAGCTCCTACAATGAGCAGTTCTTC. Its protein product is CASSLSSYNEQFF. Variable domain in full (rest from reference TRBV5-6 and TRBJ2-1): DAGVTQSPTHLIKTRGQQVTLRCSPKSGHDTVSWYQQALGQGPQFIFQYYEEEERQRGNFPDRFSGHQFPNYSSELNVNALLLGDSALYLCASSLSSYNEQFFGPGTRLTVL.

This rearrangement joins TRBV30 to TRBJ2-3; 7 nucleotides match TRBD1. Unmatched junction bases numbered 18, after V lost 4 bases and J lost 5 bases. Germline lookup yields CDR1 GTSNPN and CDR2 SVGIG (reference sequence). The CDR3 loop spans 17 amino acids. The CDR3 reads CAWKRDRAYPREDTQYF. In DNA, the CDR3 is TGTGCCTGGAAGCGCGACAGGGCGTACCCTAGGGAAGATACGCAGTATTTT.